The source of this T cell receptor beta chain is a study of T cells in localized non-small cell lung cancer. Sequencing was performed with immunoSEQ multiplex PCR; in TCRdb, only in-frame clones are kept and a portion is missing. The repertoire consists of fewer than 100,000 clones, with roughly 89% occurring once and the leading ten covering 15%. Trimming took off 0 bases at V and 9 bases at J, with 15 bases between the two ends. Germline V gene data show CDR1 as LNHNV and CDR2 as YYDKDF (reference sequence). The CDR3 loop spans 16 amino acids. The TCR originated in a man aged 40 to 75 with stage I squamous cell lung carcinoma. The sequencing here drew on peripheral blood, taken before any cancer treatment. V is TRBV15 and J is TRBJ1-6; a possible D gene is TRBD1 (5 bases). The CDR3 sequence: CATSRDRTGLGSPLHF. The CDR3 nucleotides are TGTGCCACCAGCAGAGATAGGACGGGGCTCGGTTCACCCCTCCACTTT.